This is a list of T cell receptor beta chains from one sample in a study of CD8+CD57+ T cells in acquired aplastic anemia. TCRdb redid the calling of the reads with MiXCR, one entry per CDR3 protein. Among about 160,000 distinct CDR3 sequences listed, approximately 40% were seen once. Specimen: sorted CD4+, CD8+, or CD8+CD57+ T cells (not recorded which) from PBMCs. Receptors originate from a human donor in good health. CDR3s leave out the opening cysteine and the closing phenylalanine or tryptophan. Rows may omit the clone size; those that give it use once, few, many or a size class.

TRBJ2-5,TRBV7-2,once,ASSFWGRETQY
TRBJ2-1,TRBV12-3/TRBV12-4,many,ASSLQGFEQF
TRBJ1-6,TRBV28,NA,ASRRPLLGSPLH
TRBJ2-3,TRBV5-1,few,ASSLPAGSTSGGIGDTQY
TRBJ2-3,TRBV18,few,ASSRRASREGTDTQY
TRBJ1-5,TRBV20-1,many,SVNRGQGDQPQH
TRBJ2-1,TRBV2,NA,ASRGPKEQF
TRBJ1-1,TRBV19,many,ASSIAGRPYMNTEAF
TRBJ2-1,TRBV20-1,NA,SARTSGRAQ
TRBJ2-3,TRBV5-6,NA,ASSLWASGGYTQY
TRBJ2-2,TRBV6-1,NA,ASSATDTGELF
TRBJ2-1,TRBV5-1,NA,ASGRTSGNYNEQF
TRBJ1-6,TRBV7-6,many,ASSSGTGNSPLH
TRBJ1-3,TRBV11-2,NA,ASSARTPNSGNTIY
TRBJ2-6,TRBV9,many,ASRRGGGSGANVLT
TRBJ1-3,TRBV28,NA,ASGTGRNTIY
TRBJ2-7,TRBV5-1,NA,ASSPTSGIYEQY
TRBJ2-1,TRBV5-1,NA,ASSPGTGGPHNEQF
TRBJ2-5,TRBV7-8,NA,ASSMGQNVLKETQY
TRBJ2-3,TRBV11-2,NA,ASTKEASGRGSSDTQY
TRBJ2-1,TRBV29-1,NA,SVEGLAGVGYGNEQF
TRBJ2-1,TRBV10-3,NA,AISESVLNEQF
TRBJ2-3,TRBV12-3/TRBV12-4,many,ASKLGGVDTQY
TRBJ2-1,TRBV10-3,once,AISDLVLRNEQF
TRBJ2-7,TRBV28,NA,ASSFWKSSYEQY
TRBJ1-1,TRBV7-2,many,ASSLSRKAF
TRBJ2-3,TRBV20-1,many,SARSRTDTQY
TRBJ1-5,TRBV6-1,many,ASSAGTGGIAQH
TRBJ2-7,TRBV9,many,ASSSRDTTSGQY
TRBJ1-2,TRBV20-1,NA,SARDLIDSAGYGYT
TRBJ1-6,TRBV10-3,NA,AISGQDYNNSPLH
TRBJ1-3,TRBV12-3/TRBV12-4,many,ASTGGNTIY
TRBJ2-5,TRBV20-1,NA,SARKETQY
TRBJ2-2,TRBV2,NA,ASSEPGGELF
TRBJ2-7,TRBV20-1,many,SARDWAQGISEQY
TRBJ2-7,TRBV19,NA,ASSISYRGQYEQC
TRBJ2-3,TRBV5-4,NA,ASSLFGVDTQY
TRBJ2-1,TRBV4-3,few,ASSQEDRGPYNEQF
TRBJ2-1,TRBV12-3/TRBV12-4,many,ASSPPGLASYNEQF
TRBJ2-1,TRBV19,few,ASSIEPSNNEQF
TRBJ2-3,TRBV7-3,NA,ASSSPGQGITTQY